This T cell receptor (beta chain) originates from a study of blood T cell repertoires in COVID-19 (dated by TCRdb to between 2020 and 2021). For the wider study: Samples from collaborators originated in the United States, Italy and Spain and spanned both the acute and convalescent phases of COVID-19. The material from the prospective study consisted of cDNA or gDNA derived from T cells, B-cell-depleted T cells, or PBMCs. Subjects who had been exposed to COVID-19, were actively infected with it, or had recovered from it provided the deeply sampled blood TCRbeta repertoires that made up the dataset. A freely available public database, intended as a resource for researchers studying the immune response to SARS-CoV-2, is where the repertoires were released. Samples came from the ongoing ImmuneRACE study (first 160 participants) plus 1,254 subjects from 6 global collaborators. A de-identified subject ID, COVID-19 status, age in years and sex were almost always included in the sample metadata. HLA class I and class II types, where available, came from metadata supplied by the sample provider rather than from assay-based typing.

Study-wide findings and limitations: The quantity of clinical and demographic metadata differed by source and by participant and was supplied without curation.

Collaborating institutions collected whole blood in K2EDTA tubes following their own protocols. Collaborator samples were shipped for TCRbeta analysis as frozen whole blood, isolated PBMCs, or DNA extracted from either sample type. Spanning cysteine to phenylalanine, the CDR3 consists of 15 amino acids. Just CDR3 DNA is preserved here, 45 bases in frame from base 1. CDR1 SNHLY and CDR2 FYNNEI were looked up in the germline V gene. Trimmed from V: 3 bases; trimmed from J: 8 bases; junction bases lacking a gene match: 9. TCRbeta CDR3 regions were amplified from genomic DNA by means of the immunoSEQ Assay, a bias-controlled multiplex PCR. As for the authors' bioinformatics: The number of nucleated cells in each sample was estimated by amplification of reference gene primers within the assay. Sequence reads were collapsed and filtered to measure the absolute abundance of every unique TCRbeta CDR3 rearrangement. For each sample, productive Simpson clonality was calculated by taking the square root of Simpson's diversity index across productive rearrangements. The table comes from immuneACCESS by way of TCRdb, which keeps in-frame sequences with V and J called. Part of the clones is missing from these tables; in studies checked, under half for an unresolved V gene and the rest for unknown reasons. The V and J calls and clone size were taken over from that table, and D and trimming were inferred from the DNA. The sample yields around 150,000 clones; roughly 80% were counted once. The ten largest clones add up to over 7.5% of the sample.

On this clone: Its recognized antigen is unknown. Per-nucleotide qualities are absent, and no much larger clonotype sits a single base away.

The chain joins TRBV2 to TRBJ1-2; TRBD1 matches 10 bases in the middle. The clonotype was recovered from a woman aged 80 or older in a cohort sampled during active or convalescent COVID-19. The sample comprised peripheral blood. The CDR3 has the sequence CASSDDRGRSRGYTF. The DNA reads as follows: TGTGCCAGCAGTGATGACAGGGGGCGGTCTAGGGGCTACACCTTC.